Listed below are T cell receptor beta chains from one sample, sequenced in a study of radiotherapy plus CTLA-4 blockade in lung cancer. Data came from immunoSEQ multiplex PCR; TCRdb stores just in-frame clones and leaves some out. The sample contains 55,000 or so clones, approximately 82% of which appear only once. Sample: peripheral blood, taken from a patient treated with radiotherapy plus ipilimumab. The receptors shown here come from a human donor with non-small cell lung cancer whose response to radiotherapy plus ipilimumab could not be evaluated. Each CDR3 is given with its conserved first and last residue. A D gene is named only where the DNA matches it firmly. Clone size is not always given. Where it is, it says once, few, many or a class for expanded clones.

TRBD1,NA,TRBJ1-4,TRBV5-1,CASSPGQGIEKLFF,TGCGCCAGCAGCCCGGGACAGGGAATTGAAAAACTGTTTTTT
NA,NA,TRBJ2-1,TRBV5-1,CASSLDLGNEQFF,TGCGCCAGCAGCTTGGACCTAGGCAATGAGCAGTTCTTC
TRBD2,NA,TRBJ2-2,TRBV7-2,CASSLVPLAGNTGELFF,TGTGCCAGCAGCTTAGTGCCCTTAGCGGGAAACACCGGGGAGCTGTTTTTT
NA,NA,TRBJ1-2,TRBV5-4,CASSRTSGTNYGYTF,TGTGCCAGCAGCAGGACCTCCGGGACAAACTATGGCTACACCTTC
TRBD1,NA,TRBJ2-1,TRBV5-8,CASSLEDRDRGPNEQFF,TGTGCCAGCAGCTTGGAAGACCGGGACAGGGGGCCCAATGAGCAGTTCTTC
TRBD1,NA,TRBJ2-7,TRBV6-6,CASRPGTGAPYEQYF,TGTGCCAGCAGACCCGGGACAGGGGCGCCCTACGAGCAGTACTTC
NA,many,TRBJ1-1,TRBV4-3,CASSQDPGVGTEAFF,TGCGCCAGCAGCCAAGATCCGGGAGTTGGCACTGAAGCTTTCTTT
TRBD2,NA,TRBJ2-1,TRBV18,CASSPPVASGIYNEQFF,TGTGCCAGCTCACCACCGGTTGCTAGCGGGATCTACAATGAGCAGTTCTTC
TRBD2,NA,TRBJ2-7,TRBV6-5,CASSLAGHPSDEQYF,TGTGCCAGCAGTTTAGCGGGGCATCCTTCCGACGAGCAGTACTTC
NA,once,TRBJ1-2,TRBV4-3,CASSQAHNTNYGYTF,TGCGCCAGCAGCCAGGCCCATAATACTAACTATGGCTACACCTTC
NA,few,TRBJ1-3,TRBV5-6,CASSSQRGSGNTIYF,TGTGCCAGCAGCTCCCAAAGAGGCTCTGGAAACACCATATATTTT
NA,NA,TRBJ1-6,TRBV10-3,CAISDGLDPPLHF,TGTGCCATCAGCGACGGACTGGATCCACCCCTCCACTTT
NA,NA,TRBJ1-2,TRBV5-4,CASSLVGNNYGYTF,TGTGCCAGCAGCCTAGTCGGGAATAACTATGGCTACACCTTC
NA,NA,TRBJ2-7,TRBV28,CASSFGSGSTYEQYF,TGTGCCAGCAGTTTTGGGTCGGGGTCGACCTACGAGCAGTACTTC
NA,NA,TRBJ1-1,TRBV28,CASSSAGRGSPEAFF,TGTGCCAGCAGTTCAGCCGGCAGGGGATCGCCTGAAGCTTTCTTT
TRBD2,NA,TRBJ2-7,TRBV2,CASSVPSGAPYEQYF,TGTGCCAGCAGTGTTCCTAGCGGTGCCCCCTACGAGCAGTACTTC
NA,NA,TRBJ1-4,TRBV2,CASSDLRQGLATNEKLFF,TGTGCCAGCAGTGATCTCCGGCAGGGACTAGCAACTAATGAAAAACTGTTTTTT
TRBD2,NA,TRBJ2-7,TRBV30,CAWRRLAGRFYEQYF,TGTGCCTGGAGGAGACTAGCGGGGCGCTTCTACGAGCAGTACTTC
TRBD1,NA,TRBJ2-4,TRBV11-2,CASSNRDRGLGKNIQYF,TGTGCCAGCAGCAACCGGGACAGGGGGCTCGGCAAAAACATTCAGTACTTC
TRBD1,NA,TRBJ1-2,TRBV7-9,CASSYRQGPEYGYTF,TGTGCCAGCAGCTATCGACAGGGGCCCGAATATGGCTACACCTTC
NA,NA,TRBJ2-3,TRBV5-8,CASSSLGTGADTQYF,TGTGCCAGCAGCTCCCTAGGGACGGGGGCAGATACGCAGTATTTT
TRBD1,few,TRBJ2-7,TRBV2,CASLGQGSYEQYF,TGTGCCAGCCTCGGACAGGGGAGCTACGAGCAGTACTTC